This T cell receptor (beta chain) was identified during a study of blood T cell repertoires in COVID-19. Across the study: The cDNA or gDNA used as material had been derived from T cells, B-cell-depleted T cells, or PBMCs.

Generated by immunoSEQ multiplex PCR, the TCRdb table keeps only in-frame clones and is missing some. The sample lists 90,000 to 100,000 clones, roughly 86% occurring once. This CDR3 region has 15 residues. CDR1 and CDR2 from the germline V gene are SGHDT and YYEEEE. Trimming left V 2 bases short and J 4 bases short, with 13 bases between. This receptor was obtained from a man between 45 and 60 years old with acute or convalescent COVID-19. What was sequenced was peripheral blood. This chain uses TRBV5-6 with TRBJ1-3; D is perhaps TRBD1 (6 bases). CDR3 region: CASSFTGSSGNTIYF. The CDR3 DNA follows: TGTGCCAGCAGCTTCACAGGGTCTTCCGGAAACACCATATATTTT. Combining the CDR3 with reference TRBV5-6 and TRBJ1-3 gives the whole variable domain DAGVTQSPTHLIKTRGQQVTLRCSPKSGHDTVSWYQQALGQGPQFIFQYYEEEERQRGNFPDRFSGHQFPNYSSELNVNALLLGDSALYLCASSFTGSSGNTIYFGEGSWLTVV.